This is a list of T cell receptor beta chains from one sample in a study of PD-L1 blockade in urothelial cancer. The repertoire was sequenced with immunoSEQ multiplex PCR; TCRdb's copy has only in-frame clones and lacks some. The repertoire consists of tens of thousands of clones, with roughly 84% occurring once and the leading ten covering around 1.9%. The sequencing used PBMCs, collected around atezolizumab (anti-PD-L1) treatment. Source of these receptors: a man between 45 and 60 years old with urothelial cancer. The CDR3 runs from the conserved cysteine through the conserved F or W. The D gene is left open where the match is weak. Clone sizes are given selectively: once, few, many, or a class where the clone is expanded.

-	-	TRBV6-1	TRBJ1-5	TGTGCCAGCAGCGACAGCTGGGGTCAGCCCCAGCATTTT	CASSDSWGQPQHF
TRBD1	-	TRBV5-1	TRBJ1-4	TGCGCCAGCAGCTTAGGGACAGGGCGTGCAACTAATGAAAAACTGTTTTTT	CASSLGTGRATNEKLFF
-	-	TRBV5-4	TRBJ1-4	TGTGCCAGCAGCCATCTATTTAAACAGGTGTCTAATGAAAAACTGTTTTTT	CASSHLFKQVSNEKLFF
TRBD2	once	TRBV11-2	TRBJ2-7	TGTGCCAGCAGCCCCGGTAGCGGGGGGACCCTTGGAGAGCAGTACTTC	CASSPGSGGTLGEQYF
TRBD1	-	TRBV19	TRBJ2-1	TGTGCCAGTGTTGGACAGGCCATTTCGGGGCAGTTCTTC	CASVGQAISGQFF
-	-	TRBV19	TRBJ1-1	TGTGCCACCAGGCGACACGACGGAGCTTTCTTT	CATRRHDGAFF
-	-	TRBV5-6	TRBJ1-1	TGTGCCAGCAGCACTCCGGGGAAGTCTGAAGCTTTCTTT	CASSTPGKSEAFF
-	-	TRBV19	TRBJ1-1	TGTGCCAGTAGTATCAGCGGGAGGGGCTCGAACACTGAAGCTTTCTTT	CASSISGRGSNTEAFF
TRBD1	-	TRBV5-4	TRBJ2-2	TGTGCCAGCAGCTGGGACAGGGGGCTAAGCGGGGAGCTGTTTTTT	CASSWDRGLSGELFF
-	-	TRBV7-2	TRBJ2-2	TGTGCCGCGGGCGGGACGAACACCGGGGAGCTGTTTTTT	CAAGGTNTGELFF
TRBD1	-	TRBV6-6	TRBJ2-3	TGTGCCAGCAGCCCTCAGGGACAGAACACAGATACGCAGTATTTT	CASSPQGQNTDTQYF
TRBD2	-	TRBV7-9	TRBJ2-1	TGTGCCAGCAAAGCTAGCGGGACCTACAATGAGCAGTTCTTC	CASKASGTYNEQFF
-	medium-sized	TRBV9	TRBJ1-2	TGTGCCAGCAGCCTCCAGGCGTATGGCTACACCTTC	CASSLQAYGYTF
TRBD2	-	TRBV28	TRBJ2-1	TGTGCCAGCAGTTTCTCAAGACTAGCGGCCCCCCGGGGTGAGCAGTTCTTC	CASSFSRLAAPRGEQFF
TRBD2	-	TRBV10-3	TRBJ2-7	TGTGCCATCAGTGAGTCTGTAGCGGGAGTTAACGAGCAGTACTTC	CAISESVAGVNEQYF
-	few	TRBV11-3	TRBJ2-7	TGTGCCAGCAGCCCCACGACTTCCCACGAGCAGTACTTC	CASSPTTSHEQYF
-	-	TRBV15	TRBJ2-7	TGTGCCACCAGCAGAGATACCCACAGGGGGGGCTACGGGCAGTACTTC	CATSRDTHRGGYGQYF
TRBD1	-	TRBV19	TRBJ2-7	TGTGCCAGTAGTGCCGGGACAGGGGACTACGAGCAGTACTTC	CASSAGTGDYEQYF
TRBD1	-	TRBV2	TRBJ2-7	TGTGCCAGCAAAAGACAGGGCACCTACGAGCAGTACTTC	CASKRQGTYEQYF
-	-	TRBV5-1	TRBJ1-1	TGCGCCAGCAGCTTCGAGACAGGCCTGAACACTGAAGCTTTCTTT	CASSFETGLNTEAFF
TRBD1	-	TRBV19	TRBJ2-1	TGTGCCAGTAAGGTCAGGGGGGACAGGGGCTACAATGAGCAGTTCTTC	CASKVRGDRGYNEQFF
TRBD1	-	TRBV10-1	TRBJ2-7	TGCGCCAGCAGTGACGGACAGGGGTTTGACGAGCAGTACTTC	CASSDGQGFDEQYF
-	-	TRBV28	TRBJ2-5	TGTGCCAGCAGTTTAGGGGGCGCTCGACAAGAGACCCAGTACTTC	CASSLGGARQETQYF
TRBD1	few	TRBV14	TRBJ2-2	TGTGCCAGCAGCCACCGAACAGGGGGTCGCACCGGGGAGCTGTTTTTT	CASSHRTGGRTGELFF
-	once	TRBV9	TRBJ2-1	TGTGCCAGCAGCGTAGGACAGTCCTACAATGAGCAGTTCTTC	CASSVGQSYNEQFF
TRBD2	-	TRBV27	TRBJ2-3	TGTGCCAGCAGTCCCGGACTAGCGGGTAGTATGGGGTATGCAGATACGCAGTATTTT	CASSPGLAGSMGYADTQYF
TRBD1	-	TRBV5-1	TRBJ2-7	TGCGCCAGCAGCTTGGGGCCGGGACAGGGGGCGTACGAGCAGTACTTC	CASSLGPGQGAYEQYF
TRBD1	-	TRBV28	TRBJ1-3	TGTGCCAGCAGAGTACAAGGGACAGCCGGAAACACCATATATTTT	CASRVQGTAGNTIYF
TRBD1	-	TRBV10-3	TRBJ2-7	TGTGCCATCAGTGACCCGACAGGGTTCACCTACGAGCAGTACTTC	CAISDPTGFTYEQYF
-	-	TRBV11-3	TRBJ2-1	TGTGCCAGCTGCGTCGAGGGCGGCAATGAGCAGTTCTTC	CASCVEGGNEQFF
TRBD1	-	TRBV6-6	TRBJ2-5	TGTGCCAGCAGGGACAGGGGGCAGGAGACCCAGTACTTC	CASRDRGQETQYF
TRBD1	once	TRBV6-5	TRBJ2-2	TGTGCCAGCAGTTACTCGACGGACAGGGGCACCGGGGAGCTGTTTTTT	CASSYSTDRGTGELFF
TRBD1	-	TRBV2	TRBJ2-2	TGTGCCAGCAGTGAAGCCGTGACAGGGGCCGGGGAGCTGTTTTTT	CASSEAVTGAGELFF
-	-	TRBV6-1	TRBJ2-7	TGTGCCAGCAGCTTCTCCACAGGGTCCTACGAGCAGTACTTC	CASSFSTGSYEQYF
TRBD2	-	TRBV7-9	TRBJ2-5	TGTGCCAGCAGCTTAGCCCCACGGGCGGGGGAGCCGTTGGAGAAGACCCAGTACTTC	CASSLAPRAGEPLEKTQYF
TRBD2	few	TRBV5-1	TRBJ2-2	TGCGCCAGCAGCATTAGCGGGGAGAACACCGGGGAGCTGTTTTTT	CASSISGENTGELFF
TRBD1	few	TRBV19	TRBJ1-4	TGTGCCAGTAGTAACCCGGGACAGGGAATTGAAAAACTGTTTTTT	CASSNPGQGIEKLFF
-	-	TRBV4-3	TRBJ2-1	TGCGCCAGCAGCCAAGATTGGGGCCGATCAGATGAGCAGTTCTTC	CASSQDWGRSDEQFF
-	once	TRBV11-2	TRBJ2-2	TGTGCCAGCAGCGCGTTATGGGCCCAAACCGGGGAGCTGTTTTTT	CASSALWAQTGELFF
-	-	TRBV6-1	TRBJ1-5	TGTGCCAGCAGTGAAGCAGGCGGTCATCAGCCCCAGCATTTT	CASSEAGGHQPQHF
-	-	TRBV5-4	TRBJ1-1	TGTGCCAGCAGCTTACAGGGTTTAATGAACACTGAAGCTTTCTTT	CASSLQGLMNTEAFF
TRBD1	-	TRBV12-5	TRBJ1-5	TGTGCTAGTGGTTTGCCCCTTGGGGGGACAGGGGGCAATCAGCCCCAGCATTTT	CASGLPLGGTGGNQPQHF
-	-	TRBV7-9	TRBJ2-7	TGTGCCAGCAGCTTATATCGGGAAGCCGGGACACTCTACGAGCAGTACTTC	CASSLYREAGTLYEQYF
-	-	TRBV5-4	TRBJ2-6	TGTGCCAGCAGCCGGGGTTCCTGGGGTATCGGCTCTGGGGCCAACGTCCTGACTTTC	CASSRGSWGIGSGANVLTF
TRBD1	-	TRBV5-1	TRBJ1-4	TGCGCCAGCAGCTCCACAGGGGACCTGTTTTTT	CASSSTGDLFF
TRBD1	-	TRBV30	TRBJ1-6	TGTGCCTGGAGCGGGGACAGGGCAGATTCACCCCTCCACTTT	CAWSGDRADSPLHF